A single sample gave rise to the 9 T cell receptor beta chains below, sequenced in a study of T cell repertoires in ileal Crohn's disease. The time point denotes: neoterminal ileum biopsy at postoperative endoscopy, about 6 months after surgery. Sequencing was performed with immunoSEQ multiplex PCR; in TCRdb, only in-frame clones are kept and a portion is missing. The sample shows around 3,100 clones, 86% of them seen only once. Sequenced: ileal tissue. These receptors were collected from an adult with Crohn's disease.

The rearrangement joins TRBV6-6 to TRBJ1-2, with a possible D match to TRBD1 (5 bases). Trimming took off 2 bases at V and 4 bases at J, with 17 bases between the two ends. In germline, CDR1 is MNHNY, CDR2 SVGAGI (reference sequence). This CDR3 region has 16 residues. The CDR3 is CASSYDLGGPLYGYTF. For the CDR3, the DNA is TGTGCCAGCAGTTACGATTTGGGGGGTCCCCTCTATGGCTACACCTTC.

The chain links TRBV6-1 to TRBJ2-1; 10 nucleotides agree with TRBD1. Germline assignment: CDR1 MNHNS and CDR2 SASEGT. V lost 4 bases and J lost 4; bases outside the gene matches: 7. CDR3 length equals 16 residues. CDR3 residues: CASSAGTGVLYNEQFF. The CDR3 DNA reads TGTGCCAGCAGTGCCGGGACAGGGGTTTTATACAATGAGCAGTTCTTC.

This chain connects TRBV7-3 to TRBJ2-7, with no clear D. Germline CDR1 reads SGHTA; CDR2 reads FQGTGA. Between the trimmed V and J ends, which lost 1 base and 5 bases, there was a span of 12 bases. This CDR3 has 14 residues. The CDR3 sequence is CASSLMGNNDEQYF. The CDR3 region has the DNA TGTGCCAGCAGCTTAATGGGGAATAACGACGAGCAGTACTTC. The full variable domain, with the rest looked up from reference TRBV7-3 and TRBJ2-7, is GAGVSQTPSNKVTEKGKYVELRCDPISGHTALYWYRQSLGQGPEFLIYFQGTGAADDSGLPNDRFFAVRPEGSVSTLKIQRTERGDSAVYLCASSLMGNNDEQYFGPGTRLTVT.

The chain combines TRBV30 with TRBJ1-1; 7 bases map to TRBD1. The CDR3 sequence is 14 residues long. Germline lookup yields CDR1 GTSNPN and CDR2 SVGIG (reference sequence). V lost 8 bases and J lost 4; bases outside the gene matches: 13. CDR3 amino acids: CARSQTRGGTEAFF. CDR3 nucleotides: TGTGCCCGATCCCAGACCAGGGGGGGCACTGAAGCTTTCTTT.

The V call is TRBV27, the J call TRBJ2-1; no reliable D call. CDR1 is MNHEY, CDR2 SMNVEV, per germline (reference sequence). The CDR3 runs 15 residues. Trimming pared 5 bases from V and 4 bases from J, leaving 15 bases between. Written as DNA, the CDR3 is TGTGCCAGCAGTACTACGTCCGTCCCATACAATGAGCAGTTCTTC. Amino acid sequence: CASSTTSVPYNEQFF.

The genes are TRBV6-1 and TRBJ2-3, with D tentatively TRBD1 (6 bases). CDR3 size: 14 residues. CDR1 MNHNS and CDR2 SASEGT come from the germline V gene. The V and J ends lost 3 bases and 4 bases respectively, with 11 bases between them. CDR3 nucleotides: TGTGCCAGCAGTGAGTTTGAGGGGGCAGATACGCAGTATTTT. Residues: CASSEFEGADTQYF.

The V and J genes are TRBV10-3 and TRBJ1-1, with 7 positions matching TRBD1. The germline CDR1 and CDR2 sequences are ENHRY and SYGVKD. With 3 bases clipped from V and 6 bases from J, the junction kept 7 bases outside the gene matches. The CDR3 contains 14 residues. The DNA for the CDR3 is TGTGCCATCAGTGATTTAGGGGGCTGGGCTGAAGCTTTCTTT. Residues: CAISDLGGWAEAFF.

The V gene is TRBV30, the J gene TRBJ1-5, with TRBD1 as a possible D gene (6 bases). Germline loops: CDR1 GTSNPN, CDR2 SVGIG (reference sequence). V lost 0 bases, J lost 4 bases, and 13 bases lay in between. The CDR3 sequence is 15 residues long. This chain's CDR3 is CAWSVHQGTNQPQHF. The CDR3 DNA follows: TGTGCCTGGAGTGTACACCAGGGGACAAATCAGCCCCAGCATTTT.

The rearrangement joins TRBV5-1 to TRBJ2-5; the D gene could be TRBD1 or TRBD2 (7 bases each). The CDR3 spans 16 residues. CDR1 SGHRS and CDR2 YFSETQ come from the germline V gene. Trimming took off 3 bases at V and 2 bases at J, with 17 bases between the two ends. CDR3 coding DNA: TGCGCCAGCAGCTCCAGACAGGGAGGGAGGCAAGAGACCCAGTACTTC. This translates into CASSSRQGGRQETQYF.